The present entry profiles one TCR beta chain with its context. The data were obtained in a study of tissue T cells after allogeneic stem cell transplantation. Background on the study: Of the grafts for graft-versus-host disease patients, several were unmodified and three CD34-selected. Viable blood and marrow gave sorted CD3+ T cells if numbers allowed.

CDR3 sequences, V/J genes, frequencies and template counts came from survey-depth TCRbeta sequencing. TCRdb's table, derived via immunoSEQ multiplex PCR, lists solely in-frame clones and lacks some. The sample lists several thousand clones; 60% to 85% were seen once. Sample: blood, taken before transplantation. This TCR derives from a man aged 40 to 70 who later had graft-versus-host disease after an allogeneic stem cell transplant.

The CDR3 sequence is CASSLYSSGANVLTF. In nucleotides, the CDR3 is TGTGCCAGCAGTTTATACAGCTCTGGGGCCAACGTCCTGACTTTC. The chain uses TRBV27 and TRBJ2-6, with D unclear. The CDR3 covers 15 residues. The ends were cut back, 1 base at V and 0 bases at J, with 4 bases in the middle. CDR1 and CDR2 from the germline V gene are MNHEY and SMNVEV (reference sequence).